Listed here are 5 T cell receptor beta chains from one sample, sequenced in a study of blood T cells in healthy people across ages. It was with a sample-barcoded 5' primer and a J-beta primer mix that a second PCR of roughly 6 to 12 cycles was run. One entry per CDR3 protein, called by TCRdb with MiXCR from the 5' RACE reads. The sample carries some 900,000 distinct CDR3 sequences, roughly 43% recorded once. The specimen sequenced was blood. All receptors come from a man aged 25 to 40 in good health.

J is TRBJ2-4 and V is TRBV6-5; 11 bases map to TRBD1. The DNA end favors TRBJ2-7, so the J call may be wrong. CDR1 and CDR2 from the germline V gene are MNHEY and SVGAGI. This CDR3 spans 14 amino acids. The CDR3 nucleotides are TGTGCCAGCGGCACCGGGACAGGGGGATCCGAGCAGTACTTC. It codes for CASGTGTGGSEQYF.

CDR3 in amino acids: CASSLAGATGKTQYF. The CDR3 region has the DNA TGTGCCAGCAGTTTAGCGGGGGCCACGGGGAAGACCCAGTACTTC. V and J are TRBV27 and TRBJ2-7; D perhaps matches TRBD2 (7 bases). TRBJ2-5 explains the end of the DNA better; the J call may be wrong. CDR1 MNHEY and CDR2 SMNVEV come from the germline V gene (reference sequence). The CDR3 has 15 residues.

This sequence joins TRBV3-1 and TRBJ1-4; D not resolved. CDR1 LGHDT and CDR2 YNNKEL come from the germline V gene (reference sequence). This CDR3 has 15 residues. V was shortened by 4 bases and J by 0 bases, with 9 bases between the two germline ends. Here the CDR3 reads CASSPVAATNEKLFF. Written as DNA, the CDR3 is TGTGCCAGCAGCCCCGTAGCAGCAACTAATGAAAAACTGTTTTTT.

On this clonotype: A read error may explain this, as a much larger clone is one base away. The V call is TRBV4-2, the J call TRBJ2-1, with 9 bases aligning to TRBD2. The J segment lost 7 bases and the V segment lost 4 bases, leaving 8 bases of the junction unmatched. The CDR3 consists of 15 residues. CDR1 is LGHNA and CDR2 is YNFKEQ in the germline V gene. In DNA form, the CDR3 reads TGTGCCAGCAGCCCTGTAGCGGGGGACTCGAATGAGCAGTTCTTC. Protein sequence: CASSPVAGDSNEQFF.

The chain combines TRBV20-1 with TRBJ1-5, with 7 bases aligning to TRBD1. Germline V CDR1 and CDR2: DFQATT, SNEGSKA (reference sequence). The CDR3 is 13 residues long. Losses at the gene ends were 6 bases for V and 2 bases for J; bases not matched to a gene: 4. The CDR3 DNA reads TGCAGTGCGCCAGGGGGAGGCAATCAGCCCCAGCATTTT. Its translation: CSAPGGGNQPQHF.